One and the same sample provided the 11 T cell receptor gamma chains below, sequenced in a study of gamma-delta chains in newborns, infants, children (dated by TCRdb to between 2018 and 2021). The instrument was an Illumina MiSeq. TCRdb reran clone calling on the public reads with CATT; rows sharing one DNA sequence were then combined. For this sample there are some 1,200 gamma-chain clones; about 61% appear just once. More than 8.5% of the sample rests with the top ten. Sequencing was carried out using blood. The receptors originated from a child who was a newborn, infant or young child, either healthy, febrile or measles-vaccinated (not recorded which).

This clone showed up just once. One base away lies a much larger clone, so this may be a sequencing read error. V usage is TRGV3 and J usage is TRGJ1 or TRGJ2. In the absence of a J gene in TCRdb, the DNA was matched to germline to assign it here. This CDR3 is 13 amino acids long. Germline lookup yields CDR1 VTNTFY and CDR2 YDVSTARD (reference sequence). The CDR3 DNA is TGTGCCACCTGGGGCAGGCCTCATTATAAGAAACTCTTT. Translating it yields CATWGRPHYKKLF.

As regards this clone: One end of the junction is discordant with germline, which a read error may explain. This chain joins TRGV4 and TRGJ1 or TRGJ2. TCRdb gives no J gene; it was assigned here by matching the DNA to germline. CDR1 is EGSTGY, CDR2 YDSYTSSV, per germline. The length of the CDR3 is 12 residues. CDR3: CAAWGDYYKKLF. CDR3 bases: TGTGCCGCCTGGGGGGATTATTATAAGAAACTCTTT.

Points on this clone: A far larger clone is a single base away, which makes a read error likely. Other DNA sequences in the sample encode the same CDR3. The chain joins TRGV2 to TRGJ1 or TRGJ2. No J gene is reported in TCRdb; it was inferred here by comparing the DNA with germline. Germline assignment: CDR1 EGSNGY and CDR2 YDSYNSKV. The V and J ends lost 1 base and 10 bases, in that order; junction bases with no gene match: 10. The CDR3 loop spans 13 amino acids. This CDR3 is CATWDGLRCKKLF. In DNA form, the CDR3 reads TGTGCCACCTGGGACGGACTCCGGTGCAAGAAACTCTTT.

On this clone itself: With a much larger clone just one base away, this may be a read error. V usage is TRGV5 and J usage is TRGJ1 or TRGJ2. Because TCRdb records no J gene, it was assigned here through a match of the DNA to germline. The CDR3 covers 13 residues. The V gene end was trimmed by 5 bases and the J gene end by 5 bases; junction bases not matched to a gene: 9. Germline CDR1 is VINAFY and CDR2 is YDVSNSKD. The CDR3 DNA sequence: TGTGCCACCTGGGTTGCTCATCATTATAAGAAACTCTTT. Encoded protein: CATWVAHHYKKLF.

This clone showed up just a few times. This may stem from a read error, because a much larger clone lies one nucleotide away. The J segment was not called; the V segment is TRGV5. Germline lookup yields CDR1 VINAFY and CDR2 YDVSNSKD. This CDR3 is 12 amino acids long. The CDR3 spells CATWDRYYKKLF. The CDR3 DNA follows: TGTGCCACCTGGGACAGGTATTATAAGAAACTCTTC.

Without a V gene call, the J gene is given as TRGJ1 or TRGJ2. The CDR3 loop spans 12 amino acids. CDR3 DNA: TGTGCCACCTTTGGGGGTTATTATAAGAAACTCTTT. Translating it yields CATFGGYYKKLF.

There are a few counts of this clone. TRGV3 is the V gene, and the J gene was not called. Per germline, CDR1 VTNTFY and CDR2 YDVSTARD (reference sequence). This CDR3 has 13 residues. CDR3: CATWDRRDYKRLF. The CDR3, as DNA: TGTGCCACCTGGGACAGGCGGGATTATAAGAGACTCTTT.

This clone is a singleton in its sample. This may be a read error: a much more frequent sequence differs by one nucleotide. The rearrangement links TRGV2 to TRGJP2. No J gene was available from TCRdb, and it was assigned here by a germline match of the DNA. This CDR3 is built from 11 residues. Germline CDR1 EGSNGY, CDR2 YDSYNSKV. DNA for the CDR3: TGTGCTACCTGGGACAATTGGATCAAGACGTTT. It codes for CATWDNWIKTF.

This clone showed up just once. This sequence may be a read error, since a much larger clone differs from it by one base. This sequence joins TRGV3 and TRGJ1 or TRGJ2. TCRdb gives no J gene; it was assigned here by matching the DNA to germline. The V segment lost 2 bases and the J segment 5 bases; nucleotides outside the gene matches: 18. CDR3 length: 17 amino acids. Germline V gene sequence: CDR1 VTNTFY, CDR2 YDVSTARD (reference sequence). The CDR3 spells CATWDTLVPIPHYKKLF. The CDR3 DNA is TGTGCCACCTGGGACACTCTCGTCCCCATTCCGCATTATAAGAAACTCTTT.

Details on this clone: One base away lies a much larger clone, so this may be a sequencing read error. The chain links TRGV3 to TRGJ1 or TRGJ2. The J gene, missing from TCRdb, was assigned here through DNA to germline matching. The V and J ends lost 5 bases and 3 bases, in that order; junction bases with no gene match: 7. This CDR3 has 13 residues. CDR1 and CDR2 (germline): VTNTFY, YDVSTARD (reference sequence). The CDR3 DNA sequence: TGTGCCACCTGGGGCAGAGCTTATTATAAGAAACTCTTT. Translated, it gives CATWGRAYYKKLF.

This clone is deemed large. Other DNA sequences in the sample encode the same CDR3. The chain carries TRGV3 and TRGJ1 or TRGJ2. In the absence of a J gene in TCRdb, the DNA was matched to germline to assign it here. The CDR3 covers 15 residues. Germline-derived CDR1 and CDR2 are VTNTFY and YDVSTARD (reference sequence). V dropped 3 bases and J dropped 5; count of bases not matched to a gene: 13. For the CDR3, the DNA is TGTGCCACCTGGGACGGCTCGACCCTTCATTATAAGAAACTCTTT. Protein sequence: CATWDGSTLHYKKLF.